The 27 T cell receptor beta chains in this list originate from one sample, sequenced in a study of T cell responses to AZD1222 COVID-19 vaccine. The table came from immunoSEQ multiplex PCR; TCRdb's copy has only in-frame clones and leaves some out. This table holds about 100,000 clones, approximately 90% found once. This specimen consisted of peripheral blood, obtained on day 0 of AZD1222 vaccination. The source is an adult in good health.

The chain uses TRBV6-2 or TRBV6-3 and TRBJ2-5; the match to TRBD1 covers 10 bases. The V gene's germline CDR1 is MNHEY and CDR2 SVGEGT. Trimming at V came to 4 bases and at J to 6 bases, leaving 8 bases not matched to a gene. This CDR3 has 15 amino acids. In DNA, the CDR3 is TGTGCCAGCAGTTCAGGGGGACAGGGGACAAAGACCCAGTACTTC. It is translated as CASSSGGQGTKTQYF.

Only a few counts were recorded for this clone. The chain has TRBV6-4 and TRBJ2-1; 11 positions match TRBD2. V trimming: 6 bases; J trimming: 0 bases; junction bases outside the gene matches: 1. CDR1 MRHNA and CDR2 SNTAGT come from the germline V gene. The CDR3 runs to 15 residues. CDR3 nucleotide sequence: TGTGCCAGCAGCGGGACTAGCGGCTCCTACAATGAGCAGTTCTTC. The encoded protein is CASSGTSGSYNEQFF.

The V call is TRBV19, the J call TRBJ1-1, with a tentative D call TRBD1 (6 bases). Germline V gene sequence: CDR1 LNHDA, CDR2 SQIVND (reference sequence). Trimming left V 2 bases short and J 1 base short, with 11 bases between. The CDR3 length is 15 residues. CDR3 sequence: CASSILPGQNTEAFF. CDR3 nucleotide sequence: TGTGCCAGTAGTATACTTCCGGGACAGAACACTGAAGCTTTCTTT.

This clone was detected once. The rearrangement joins TRBV5-1 to TRBJ1-4; 7 nucleotides align to TRBD1. The CDR3 length is 18 residues. V was clipped by 0 bases and J by 0 bases; unmatched bases: 8. The germline V gene has CDR1 SGHRS and CDR2 YFSETQ. The CDR3, as DNA: TGCGCCAGCAGCTTGGCCGGGACAGCCCTTGCAACTAATGAAAAACTGTTTTTT. Protein: CASSLAGTALATNEKLFF.

The rearrangement links TRBV5-1 to TRBJ2-3, with TRBD2 matching 11 bases. There are 15 residues in the CDR3. In germline, CDR1 is SGHRS, CDR2 YFSETQ. V dropped 4 bases and J dropped 3; count of bases not matched to a gene: 4. The DNA of the CDR3 is TGCGCCAGCAGCCATGGGACTAGCGGAACAGATACGCAGTATTTT. Amino acids: CASSHGTSGTDTQYF. Supplemented by reference TRBV5-1 and TRBJ2-3, the full variable domain reads KAGVTQTPRYLIKTRGQQVTLSCSPISGHRSVSWYQQTPGQGLQFLFEYFSETQRNKGNFPGRFSGRQFSNSRSEMNVSTLELGDSALYLCASSHGTSGTDTQYFGPGTRLTVL.

The chain carries TRBV30 and TRBJ1-2; D not resolved. Trimming took 0 bases from V and 7 from J, leaving 6 bases between them. Per germline, CDR1 GTSNPN and CDR2 SVGIG (reference sequence). The CDR3 covers 11 residues. CDR3 region: CAWSVRTGYTF. DNA for the CDR3: TGTGCCTGGAGTGTAAGAACTGGCTACACCTTC.

This sequence joins TRBV6-1 and TRBJ1-5; D is uncertain. V lost 2 bases, J lost 2 bases, and 10 bases lay in between. This CDR3 has 15 amino acids. Germline loops: CDR1 MNHNS, CDR2 SASEGT. The CDR3 DNA is TGTGCCAGCAGTGAATCGACATACCGCAATCAGCCCCAGCATTTT. This sequence encodes CASSESTYRNQPQHF.

The chain employs TRBV9 and TRBJ1-6; TRBD1 aligns across 7 bases. This CDR3 has 16 amino acids. CDR1 and CDR2 (germline): SGDLS, YYNGEE. V lost 4 bases, J lost 4 bases, and 8 bases stayed unmatched. In DNA, the CDR3 is TGTGCCAGCAGCCCTGACAGGGATTTATATAATTCACCCCTCCACTTT. This gives the protein CASSPDRDLYNSPLHF.

About this clone: At one end, the junction sequence differs from germline, possibly due to a read error. The V call is TRBV4-3, the J call TRBJ2-4; D is perhaps TRBD1 or TRBD2 (5 bases each). The CDR3 is made up of 16 amino acids. The germline V gene has CDR1 LGHNA and CDR2 YSLEER. The CDR3 region has the DNA TGCGCCAGCTGCCACGACAGTACAGGAGGATGTTGCATTCAGTACTTC. It translates to CASCHDSTGGCCIQYF.

V gene TRBV2 combines with J gene TRBJ1-1; no reliable D call. CDR1 is SNHLY, CDR2 FYNNEI, per germline. V gave up 0 bases and J gave up 0 bases, with 5 bases separating them. The CDR3 loop spans 14 amino acids. CDR3 DNA sequence: TGTGCCAGCAGTGAAGCCCGGTTGAACACTGAAGCTTTCTTT. Amino acid sequence: CASSEARLNTEAFF.

The chain uses TRBV24-1 and TRBJ2-3, with TRBD2 matching 11 bases. Germline-derived CDR1 and CDR2 are KGHDR and SFDVKD. V lost 5 bases to trimming and J lost 6 bases; unmatched junction nucleotides: 9. This CDR3 spans 16 amino acids. Here the CDR3 DNA reads TGTGCCACCAGTGTGCGACTAGCGGGATCGGTTGATACGCAGTATTTT. This sequence encodes CATSVRLAGSVDTQYF.

This clone was recorded a few times. Other nucleotide sequences from this sample produce the same CDR3. The chain is built from TRBV7-2 and TRBJ2-7; D uncertain. The V end was cut by 4 bases, the J end by 0 bases, with 10 bases between. The length of the CDR3 is 14 residues. Germline V lookup: CDR1 SGHTA, CDR2 FQGNSA. Here the CDR3 reads CASSSGFSSYEQYF. The DNA for the CDR3 is TGTGCCAGCAGCTCCGGATTCAGCTCCTACGAGCAGTACTTC.

This chain uses TRBV30 with TRBJ2-2; 7 bases map to TRBD2. The V segment lost 2 bases and the J segment 4 bases; nucleotides outside the gene matches: 13. The CDR3 consists of 17 residues. CDR1 and CDR2 (germline): GTSNPN, SVGIG (reference sequence). The CDR3 DNA reads TGTGCCTGGAGTCCTTACGCAGCGGGAATGGGCACCGGGGAGCTGTTTTTT. This encodes CAWSPYAAGMGTGELFF.

V gene TRBV11-2 combines with J gene TRBJ1-2, with a weak D call TRBD1 (5 bases). This CDR3 has 14 amino acids. Trimming left V 6 bases short and J 3 bases short, with 14 bases between. Germline-derived CDR1 and CDR2 are SGHAT and FQNNGV. DNA for the CDR3: TGTGCCAGCAGACGGATCGGGACGGACTATGGCTACACCTTC. Translation: CASRRIGTDYGYTF.

The rearrangement uses TRBV29-1 and TRBJ2-1; a possible D gene is TRBD2 (6 bases). Between the trimmed V and J ends, which lost 6 bases and 6 bases, there was a span of 6 bases. The CDR3 loop spans 10 amino acids. Germline values: CDR1 SQVTM, CDR2 ANQGSEA. The CDR3 bases are TGCAGCGTGGAGGGCAATGAGCAGTTCTTC. Protein sequence: CSVEGNEQFF.

This chain uses TRBV29-1 with TRBJ1-1; 7 positions match TRBD1. Trimming removed 5 bases from V and 5 bases from J; junction bases left unmatched: 11. Germline V CDR1 and CDR2: SQVTM, ANQGSEA. CDR3 length: 14 residues. In nucleotides, the CDR3 is TGCAGCGTTCGTGTGACAGGGAGGGTAACTGAAGCTTTCTTT. It encodes CSVRVTGRVTEAFF. Using reference TRBV29-1 and TRBJ1-1 for the parts outside the CDR3, the full variable domain is SAVISQKPSRDICQRGTSLTIQCQVDSQVTMMFWYRQQPGQSLTLIATANQGSEATYESGFVIDKFPISRPNLTFSTLTVSNMSPEDSSIYLCSVRVTGRVTEAFFGQGTRLTVV.

DNA of the CDR3: TGTGCCAGCATTGCAGGGGGCAGCTATGGCTACACCTTC. It translates to CASIAGGSYGYTF. The rearrangement uses TRBV25-1 and TRBJ1-2; 8 bases agree with TRBD1. Unmatched junction bases numbered 5, after V lost 7 bases and J lost 4 bases. The length of the CDR3 is 13 residues. Germline lookup yields CDR1 MGHDK and CDR2 SYGVNS.

This clone was seen only a few times. The V gene is TRBV11-3, the J gene TRBJ1-1; D is unclear. V lost 3 bases and J lost 3, with 8 bases in between. The CDR3 consists of 13 residues. CDR1 and CDR2 (germline): SGHNT, YENEEA. The CDR3 sequence is CASSFTSDTEAFF. The CDR3 coding sequence is TGTGCCAGCAGCTTCACAAGCGACACTGAAGCTTTCTTT. The entire variable domain, with the rest obtained from reference TRBV11-3 and TRBJ1-1, is as follows: EAGVVQSPRYKIIEKKQPVAFWCNPISGHNTLYWYLQNLGQGPELLIRYENEEAVDDSQLPKDRFSAERLKGVDSTLKIQPAELGDSAVYLCASSFTSDTEAFFGQGTRLTVV.

This chain connects TRBV10-3 to TRBJ2-7; the match to TRBD1 covers 7 bases. Germline CDR1 is ENHRY and CDR2 is SYGVKD. V shed 10 bases and J 3 bases; nucleotides not matched to a gene: 9. This CDR3 is 13 amino acids long. CDR3 loop: CATHRGPDYEQYF. The CDR3 bases are TGTGCCACCCACAGGGGACCAGACTACGAGCAGTACTTC.

The sample holds one count of this clone. The chain uses TRBV9 and TRBJ2-2, with D uncertain. Per germline, CDR1 SGDLS and CDR2 YYNGEE. The V gene lost 0 bases and the J gene lost 4 bases, with 4 bases spanning the gap. The CDR3 sequence is 13 residues long. This chain's CDR3 is CASSVGATGELFF. The CDR3 DNA reads as TGTGCCAGCAGCGTAGGTGCCACCGGGGAGCTGTTTTTT.

The chain has TRBV6-2 or TRBV6-3 and TRBJ1-2; the D is unclear. Germline V gene data show CDR1 as MNHEY and CDR2 as SVGEGT. This CDR3 has 14 residues. The germline V and J ends were trimmed by 2 bases and 3 bases, with 10 bases remaining between them. CDR3: CASSYGGLDYGYTF. CDR3 DNA sequence: TGTGCCAGCAGTTACGGTGGGCTCGACTATGGCTACACCTTC.

The chain is built from TRBV5-1 and TRBJ1-3; TRBD1 matches at 7 bases. CDR3 length equals 15 residues. V shed 4 bases and J 0 bases; nucleotides not matched to a gene: 4. From germline, CDR1 is SGHRS and CDR2 YFSETQ. For the CDR3, the DNA is TGCGCCAGCAGCGCTTCAGGGGGCTCTGGAAACACCATATATTTT. Its protein is CASSASGGSGNTIYF.

The chain joins TRBV30 to TRBJ1-4; possibly TRBD1 for D (6 bases). The CDR3 extends over 18 amino acids. Germline-derived CDR1 and CDR2 are GTSNPN and SVGIG (reference sequence). With 0 bases removed from V and 0 bases from J, the gap between germline ends came to 17 bases. The CDR3 here is CAWSVHPGQFATNEKLFF. CDR3 bases: TGTGCCTGGAGTGTACACCCTGGACAGTTTGCAACTAATGAAAAACTGTTTTTT.

V gene TRBV9 combines with J gene TRBJ2-3; perhaps TRBD2 as D (6 bases). Trimming took 5 bases from V and 2 from J, leaving 9 bases between them. The CDR3 length is 13 residues. The germline CDR1 and CDR2 sequences are SGDLS and YYNGEE. DNA of the CDR3: TGTGCCAGCAGGGGGGGTTCCACAGATACGCAGTATTTT. It yields the protein CASRGGSTDTQYF.

V usage is TRBV7-9 and J usage is TRBJ2-5; TRBD2 might be the D (6 bases). Germline V gene lookup returns CDR1 SEHNR and CDR2 FQNEAQ (reference sequence). The CDR3 is 11 residues long. Trimming took 6 bases from V and 4 from J, leaving 6 bases between them. CDR3 bases: TGTGCCAGCAGGGGGGGAGAGACCCAGTACTTC. Translation gives CASRGGETQYF.

V and J are TRBV12-3 or TRBV12-4 and TRBJ1-2; D is unclear. Trimming removed 2 bases from V and 6 bases from J, with 10 bases in between. The CDR3 covers 13 residues. CDR3 coding DNA: TGTGCCAGCAGTTTACAGGCCCTTGATGGCTACACCTTC. This sequence encodes CASSLQALDGYTF.

The V call is TRBV29-1, the J call TRBJ1-1, with no clear D. V was pared by 4 bases and J by 8 bases, with 20 bases between. Germline loops: CDR1 SQVTM, CDR2 ANQGSEA. CDR3 size: 14 residues. CDR3 nucleotide sequence: TGCAGCGTTGTGGCTCAGGTAGGAGTGGGAGAAGCTTTCTTT. Its translation is CSVVAQVGVGEAFF.